The rows below give T cell receptor beta chains drawn from one sample of a study of CXCR3-negative and CXCR3-positive naive CD8 T cells. With the 5' RACE reads reprocessed, TCRdb shows one record per CDR3 protein and no DNA. The listing contains fewer than 140,000 distinct CDR3 sequences. Sequencing input: naive CXCR3+ CD8+ T cells from blood. The receptors here all came from a human donor in good health. Some clones in this sample may be carry-over from other donors' samples. The CDR3 runs from the conserved cysteine through the conserved F or W. The order of the fields is J gene, V gene, CDR3 protein.

>TRBJ1-1|TRBV29-1
CSVDPGTGNTEAFF
>TRBJ2-7|TRBV29-1
CSVLLAGEPYEQYF
>TRBJ1-6|TRBV14
CASSQVWNSPLHF
>TRBJ2-5|TRBV2
CASSEERLAGIQKTQYF
>TRBJ2-7|TRBV21-1
CASSHLNGVSSYEQYF
>TRBJ2-2|TRBV11-3
CASSLGEGGVTGELFF
>TRBJ2-1|TRBV9
CASSFSDGSYNEQFF
>TRBJ2-1|TRBV4-2
CASSRPTGDQGEQFF
>TRBJ1-2|TRBV28
CASSTHGTGYGYTF
>TRBJ1-1|TRBV5-1
CASSLAVMNTEAFF
>TRBJ2-7|TRBV4-1
CASSPGAFYEQYF
>TRBJ2-7|TRBV20-1
CSAKSTSGVPYEQYF
>TRBJ2-7|TRBV4-1
CASSQEDSLRYASNEQYF
>TRBJ2-7|TRBV4-1
CASSHTGTASYEQYF
>TRBJ2-1|TRBV29-1
CSVEERERSYNEQFF
>TRBJ1-2|TRBV29-1
CSVEDLVTDRGREEGYTF
>TRBJ2-1|TRBV27
CASRQTGTSSYNEQFF
>TRBJ2-7|TRBV6-2/TRBV6-3
CASSYSWDAYEQYF
>TRBJ2-1|TRBV7-3
CASSFISGNEQFF
>TRBJ1-2|TRBV27
CASSLSWEYGYTF
>TRBJ2-5|TRBV7-9
CASSPRDRELETQYF
>TRBJ1-1|TRBV7-9
CASSPWTGGNDTEAFF
>TRBJ1-1|TRBV12-3/TRBV12-4
CASSPPSGTGATEAFF
>TRBJ2-2|TRBV5-6
CASSLAVLAGRTGELFF
>TRBJ2-7|TRBV6-2/TRBV6-3
CASEPPSESDEQYF
>TRBJ1-2|TRBV19
CASSIDQRTEGYTF
>TRBJ2-1|TRBV29-1
CSGRGGTTYNEQFF